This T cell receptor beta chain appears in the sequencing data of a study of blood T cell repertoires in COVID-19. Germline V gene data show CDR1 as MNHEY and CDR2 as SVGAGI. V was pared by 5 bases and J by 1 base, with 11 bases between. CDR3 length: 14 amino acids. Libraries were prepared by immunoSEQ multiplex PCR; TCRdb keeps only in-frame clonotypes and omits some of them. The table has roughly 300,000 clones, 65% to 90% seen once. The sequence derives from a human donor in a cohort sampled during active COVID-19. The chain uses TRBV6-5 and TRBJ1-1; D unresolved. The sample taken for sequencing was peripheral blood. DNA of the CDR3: TGTGCCAGCAGTCGAGTACGGTGGAACACTGAAGCTTTCTTT. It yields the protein CASSRVRWNTEAFF.